This T cell receptor (beta chain) was captured in a study of T cells in tuberculosis. Across the study: PBMC were archived before or within 7 days of starting treatment. General observations from the study: Smaller alpha distances in active tuberculosis partly reflected shorter CDR3-alpha lengths. GMM-specific TCRs were nearer to active tuberculosis alpha repertoires, suggesting expansion.

Profiled with immunoSEQ multiplex PCR; TCRdb holds only in-frame clones, not every one. The data show 30,000 or so clones, with roughly 88% seen just once and around 5.2% held by the top ten. This CDR3 has 15 residues. The V and J ends lost 3 bases and 2 bases respectively, with 13 bases between them. This clone was found once. Its target is unknown. Time point noted: new active TB diagnosis, blood taken before or within 7 days of starting treatment. Confirmation came from sputum smear and/or culture positivity for M. tuberculosis. This clonotype originated in an adult with tuberculosis. This sample comprised PBMCs, obtained at tuberculosis diagnosis. The genes are TRBV5-3 and TRBJ2-3; D remains ambiguous. TRBV5-3 is noted as an ORF with a role that remains uncertain. This CDR3 reads CARSSLVEPTDTQYF. The CDR3 DNA follows: TGTGCCAGAAGCTCCCTTGTAGAACCCACAGATACGCAGTATTTT.